Below, 20 T cell receptor beta chains from the same sample are listed, as sequenced in a study of control samples from healthy donors and cancer patients. Libraries were prepared by immunoSEQ multiplex PCR; TCRdb keeps only in-frame clonotypes and omits some of them. This table has some 150,000 clones, 91% appearing once. Sequencing was carried out using blood. These receptors all come from a woman between 25 and 40 years old in good health.

This chain links TRBV7-3 with TRBJ2-1, with D perhaps matching TRBD2 (5 bases). Germline CDR1 is SGHTA and CDR2 is FQGTGA. This CDR3 is built from 12 residues. V shed 5 bases and J shed 6 bases, with 8 bases lying between them. CDR3 nucleotide sequence: TGTGCCAGCAGCGACCTAGCCAATGAGCAGTTCTTC. Translation: CASSDLANEQFF.

CDR3 protein: CASSSQGIDSPLHF. The CDR3 region has the DNA TGTGCCAGCAGCTCACAGGGTATCGATTCACCCCTCCACTTT. The chain combines TRBV7-9 with TRBJ1-6; tentatively, D is TRBD1 (6 bases). Germline CDR1 SEHNR, CDR2 FQNEAQ (reference sequence). V was trimmed by 4 bases and J by 8 bases, leaving 12 bases between them. The CDR3 sequence is 14 residues long.

In the case of this clone: This specimen includes other DNA sequences encoding the same CDR3. The chain employs TRBV25-1 and TRBJ1-2, with D possibly TRBD1 on 5 matching bases. This CDR3 contains 13 residues. Germline-derived CDR1 and CDR2 are MGHDK and SYGVNS. The ends were cut back, 1 base at V and 5 bases at J, with 8 bases in the middle. This chain's CDR3 is CASSESGTYGYTF. The CDR3 DNA reads TGTGCCAGCAGTGAATCCGGGACTTATGGCTACACCTTC.

Notes on this clone: Compared with germline, one end of the junction differs, possibly owing to a read error. Within the sample, other DNA sequences also encode this same CDR3. The chain couples TRBV18 to TRBJ2-1, with TRBD2 identical over 12 bases. The CDR3 contains 15 residues. Germline V gene sequence: CDR1 KGHSH, CDR2 LQKENI. The CDR3 DNA is TGTGCCAGTTCACCGACTAGCGGGGGTCGAAATGAGCAGTTCTTC. This sequence encodes CASSPTSGGRNEQFF.

CDR3 region: CSVASGFNEQFF. The CDR3 DNA sequence: TGCAGCGTTGCGTCCGGGTTCAATGAGCAGTTCTTC. This rearrangement joins TRBV29-1 to TRBJ2-1; D not resolved. Germline V gene data show CDR1 as SQVTM and CDR2 as ANQGSEA. V was trimmed by 4 bases and J by 6 bases, leaving 10 bases between them. The length of the CDR3 is 12 residues.

The rearrangement joins TRBV6-1 to TRBJ1-2, with D unresolved. The CDR3 spans 14 residues. V was shortened by 0 bases and J by 1 base, with 6 bases between the two germline ends. Germline values: CDR1 MNHNS, CDR2 SASEGT. Here the CDR3 DNA reads TGTGCCAGCAGTGAAGCGGAGTTTAACTATGGCTACACCTTC. Residues: CASSEAEFNYGYTF.

The chain joins TRBV13 to TRBJ2-5, with 8 bases matching TRBD2. Looked up from germline, CDR1 is PRHDT and CDR2 is FYEKMQ (reference sequence). The CDR3 is 16 amino acids. The trim removed 5 bases at V and 1 base at J, leaving 9 bases unmatched. The DNA of the CDR3 is TGTGCCAGCAGCCCCGGGGGGGCTGGCGTCCAAGAGACCCAGTACTTC. This sequence encodes CASSPGGAGVQETQYF.

This sequence joins TRBV18 and TRBJ2-1, with TRBD1 matching over 7 bases. Germline CDR1 is KGHSH and CDR2 is LQKENI. Trimming at V came to 1 base and at J to 0 bases, leaving 0 bases not matched to a gene. CDR3 size: 15 residues. The CDR3 nucleotides read TGTGCCAGCTCACCACGGGACAGCTCCTACAATGAGCAGTTCTTC. Amino acid sequence: CASSPRDSSYNEQFF.

The chain joins TRBV4-1 to TRBJ1-6, with 7 bases lining up with TRBD1. V lost 1 base, J lost 5 bases, and 8 bases stayed unmatched. The length of the CDR3 is 17 residues. Germline V gene data show CDR1 as MGHRA and CDR2 as YSYEKL. The CDR3 nucleotides are TGCGCCAGCAGCCAAGGTTGGGGACAGCCCAATAATTCACCCCTCCACTTT. This sequence encodes CASSQGWGQPNNSPLHF.

The V and J genes are TRBV3-1 (or the pseudogene TRBV3-2) and TRBJ1-2; D is perhaps TRBD1 (6 bases). The V end lost 5 bases, the J end lost 7 bases, and 8 bases lay between the germline ends. Looked up from germline, CDR1 is LGHDT and CDR2 is YNNKEL (reference sequence). CDR3 length: 11 amino acids. Here the CDR3 reads CASSLGGGYTF. In DNA, the CDR3 is TGTGCCAGCAGCTTAGGGGGTGGCTACACCTTC.

This chain connects TRBV2 to TRBJ1-2; D not certain. The CDR3 has 12 amino acids. CDR1 is SNHLY, CDR2 FYNNEI, per germline. Trimming removed 3 bases at V and 3 bases at J, with 5 bases between. The CDR3 nucleotides read TGTGCCAGCAGTGACAGTTACTATGGCTACACCTTC. The encoded protein is CASSDSYYGYTF.

The genes are TRBV2 and TRBJ1-6, with 9 bases identical to TRBD1. The CDR3 has 15 residues. CDR1 SNHLY and CDR2 FYNNEI come from the germline V gene. Trimming took 6 bases from V and 0 from J; bases not matched to a gene: 0. The CDR3 region has the DNA TGTGCCAGCAGGGGACAGGGCTCCTATAATTCACCCCTCCACTTT. As protein: CASRGQGSYNSPLHF.

The V gene is TRBV28, the J gene TRBJ1-2; D is ambiguous. CDR1 is MDHEN and CDR2 is SYDVKM in the germline V gene. V was shortened by 2 bases and J by 4 bases, with 8 bases between the two germline ends. The CDR3 runs to 13 residues. This CDR3 is CASSLKAVYGYTF. CDR3 coding DNA: TGTGCCAGCAGTTTAAAGGCGGTCTATGGCTACACCTTC.

The rearrangement joins TRBV19 to TRBJ1-4, with D maybe TRBD1 (6 bases). The germline V gene has CDR1 LNHDA and CDR2 SQIVND (reference sequence). This CDR3 is 14 amino acids long. V lost 1 base to trimming and J lost 8 bases, with 11 bases between them. CDR3 sequence (DNA): TGTGCCAGTAGTATAGGAGCGACAGGCGAAAAACTGTTTTTT. It yields the protein CASSIGATGEKLFF.

This chain links TRBV10-3 with TRBJ2-1; 13 bases map to TRBD2. V shed 4 bases and J 6 bases; nucleotides not matched to a gene: 3. CDR3 length: 15 residues. From germline, CDR1 is ENHRY and CDR2 SYGVKD. The CDR3 reads CAISGGLAGLNEQFF. CDR3 sequence (DNA): TGTGCCATCAGTGGGGGACTAGCGGGACTCAATGAGCAGTTCTTC.

A remark on this clone: The junction departs from germline at one end; a sequencing error may be responsible. The rearrangement joins TRBV24-1 to TRBJ2-2, with D maybe TRBD1 (6 bases). CDR3 length: 15 amino acids. Germline V gene sequence: CDR1 KGHDR, CDR2 SFDVKD. The CDR3 loop reads CATSDLRTENRGAVF. The CDR3 nucleotides read TGTGCCACCAGTGATTTGCGGACAGAAAACCGGGGAGCTGTTTTT.

V is TRBV6-5 and J is TRBJ2-3; 8 positions agree with TRBD1. Losses at the gene ends were 7 bases for V and 5 bases for J; bases not matched to a gene: 8. Germline V lookup: CDR1 MNHEY, CDR2 SVGAGI. CDR3 length: 14 amino acids. The CDR3 nucleotides are TGTGCCAGCACTCCGGACAGGGTAGAAGATACGCAGTATTTT. Translating it yields CASTPDRVEDTQYF.

A few counts support this clone. The chain links TRBV6-5 to TRBJ1-1, with D possibly matching TRBD1 (6 bases). V was clipped by 7 bases and J by 0 bases, with 12 bases between them. In germline, CDR1 is MNHEY, CDR2 SVGAGI. This CDR3 is 14 amino acids long. CDR3 coding DNA: TGTGCCAGCAAGTTTGGGGGCATGAACACTGAAGCTTTCTTT. Protein product: CASKFGGMNTEAFF.

The rearrangement joins TRBV7-6 to TRBJ1-2; 10 nucleotides agree with TRBD1. This CDR3 region has 12 residues. Germline CDR1 and CDR2: SGHVS and FNYEAQ. Trimming took 10 bases from V and 3 from J; bases not matched to a gene: 2. CDR3: CATGTGDYGYTF. CDR3 sequence (DNA): TGTGCCACCGGGACAGGGGACTATGGCTACACCTTC.

With regard to this clone: The sample carries other DNA sequences with the same CDR3. This chain uses TRBV18 with TRBJ1-2; D possibly corresponds to TRBD1 (6 bases). Germline V gene lookup returns CDR1 KGHSH and CDR2 LQKENI. CDR3 length: 13 amino acids. The V end was cut by 2 bases, the J end by 4 bases, with 8 bases between. In DNA, the CDR3 is TGTGCCAGCTCACCAGGACAGATCTATGGCTACACCTTC. It yields the protein CASSPGQIYGYTF.